Listed below are T cell receptor beta chains from one sample, sequenced in a study of CD8+ T cells in alopecia areata. Profiling relied on immunoSEQ multiplex PCR, and the TCRdb table lists in-frame clones only, not all of them. The sample lists about 180,000 clones, around 51% occurring once. Sequenced here: CD8+ T cells sorted from blood, sampled around week 54, from a patient treated with tofacitinib. Receptors originate from a human donor with alopecia areata. The CDR3 runs from the conserved cysteine through the conserved F or W. The order of the fields is V gene, D gene, J gene, CDR3 length, clone size, CDR3 DNA, CDR3 protein. D genes are given only for firm matches. Clone size is not always given. Where it is, it says once, few, many or a class for expanded clones.

>TRBV7-9|NA|TRBJ2-5|13|few
TGTGCCAGCAGCTTAGAGCTAGATGAGACCCAGTACTTC
CASSLELDETQYF
>TRBV5-4|TRBD2|TRBJ2-5|16|few
TGTGCCAGCAGCTTGGAGGTGGCGGGGGGGCCAGAGACCCAGTACTTC
CASSLEVAGGPETQYF
>TRBV6-4|NA|TRBJ2-7|15|NA
TGTGCCAGCAGTGACCCCTACAAACCCTCCTACGAGCAGTACTTC
CASSDPYKPSYEQYF
>TRBV7-2|NA|TRBJ1-5|15|few
TGTGCCAGCAGCCCTGGGGGCAGGGACAATCAGCCCCAGCATTTT
CASSPGGRDNQPQHF
>TRBV20-1|TRBD1|TRBJ2-1|11|NA
TGCAGCGGGACAGACTACAATGAGCAGTTCTTC
CSGTDYNEQFF
>TRBV27|TRBD1|TRBJ2-7|14|NA
TGTGCCAGCAGTCCCGGGACAGCTTCCTACGAGCAGTACTTC
CASSPGTASYEQYF
>TRBV2|TRBD1|TRBJ2-6|16|NA
TGTGCCAGCAGGGACAGGGGGAACTCTGGGGCCAACGTCCTGACTTTC
CASRDRGNSGANVLTF
>TRBV5-1|TRBD1|TRBJ2-7|17|NA
TGCGCCAGCAGCCCGGCCCCCCGGGGACAGGGGACCTACGAGCAGTACTTC
CASSPAPRGQGTYEQYF
>TRBV13|NA|TRBJ2-5|16|NA
TGTGCCAGCAGCTTAGGGCACTCGGGGAGCCAAGAGACCCAGTACTTC
CASSLGHSGSQETQYF
>TRBV10-3|NA|TRBJ2-2|13|many
TGTGCCATCACCGACAGGAACACCGGGGAGCTGTTTTTT
CAITDRNTGELFF
>TRBV5-1|NA|TRBJ1-4|14|NA
TGCGCCAGCAGCCAGGCACCCGAGGGTGAAAAACTGTTTTTT
CASSQAPEGEKLFF
>TRBV4-1|TRBD1|TRBJ1-1|16|NA
TGCGCCAGCAGCCAAGAGGGGGACAGGTTGAACACTGAAGCTTTCTTT
CASSQEGDRLNTEAFF
>TRBV9|NA|TRBJ1-2|15|NA
TGTGCCAGCAGCGTAGCGGGGGACTGGGACTATGGCTACACCTTC
CASSVAGDWDYGYTF
>TRBV7-9|NA|TRBJ2-2|14|few
TGTGCCAGCAGCCCTTTAACGAACACCGGGGAGCTGTTTTTT
CASSPLTNTGELFF
>TRBV5-5|NA|TRBJ1-1|14|few
TGTGCCAGCAGCTTTTGGGACGCGAACACTGAAGCTTTCTTT
CASSFWDANTEAFF
>TRBV7-8|NA|TRBJ1-2|16|NA
TGTGCCAGCAGCTCCATACCGGGCCAGGGAGACTATGGCTACACCTTC
CASSSIPGQGDYGYTF
>TRBV7-9|TRBD1|TRBJ1-2|15|NA
TGTGCCAGCAGCTTAGGGACAGGGGGCGCCTATGGCTACACCTTC
CASSLGTGGAYGYTF
>TRBV15|NA|TRBJ2-1|15|NA
TGTGCCACCAGCAGAGTTGGAGAGGGAAACAATGAGCAGTTCTTC
CATSRVGEGNNEQFF
>TRBV10-3|TRBD1|TRBJ1-2|14|NA
TGTGCCATCAGTGAGCCAGGACAGGGTCGGGGCTACACCTTC
CAISEPGQGRGYTF
>TRBV6-1|TRBD1|TRBJ2-2|14|NA
TGTGCCAGCAGTGTCCCCAGGGGGCCCGGGGAGCTGTTTTTT
CASSVPRGPGELFF
>TRBV6-1|NA|TRBJ1-2|13|NA
TGTGCCAGCAGTGACGACGGTAACTATGGCTACACCTTC
CASSDDGNYGYTF
>TRBV18|TRBD2|TRBJ2-3|16|NA
TGTGCCAGCTCACCTGGGACTAGCGGAAGCACAGATACGCAGTATTTT
CASSPGTSGSTDTQYF
>TRBV27|NA|TRBJ1-1|13|few
TGTGCCAGCAGTTTAAAAGGGGGGATTGAAGCTTTCTTT
CASSLKGGIEAFF
>TRBV29-1|NA|TRBJ2-7|14|NA
TGCAGCGTTGTTTTGGGGGGCCTAAAGGACGAGCAGTACTTC
CSVVLGGLKDEQYF
>TRBV7-2|TRBD2|TRBJ2-5|15|few
TGTGCCAGCAGCTCCCGGACTAGCGGGGGCGGGGACCAGTACTTC
CASSSRTSGGGDQYF
>TRBV10-3|NA|TRBJ2-5|14|NA
TGTGCCTCCCGACAGCAGCCGTACCAAGAGACCCAGTACTTC
CASRQQPYQETQYF
>TRBV9|NA|TRBJ2-1|13|NA
TGTGCCAGCAGCGTCGGGACCTACAATGAGCAGTTCTTC
CASSVGTYNEQFF
>TRBV4-1|TRBD1|TRBJ2-3|16|few
TGCGCCAGCAGCCAGGTACAGGGGGAAGGCACAGATACGCAGTATTTT
CASSQVQGEGTDTQYF
>TRBV6-5|NA|TRBJ2-2|14|NA
TGTGCCAGCAGTTTCTTGTCTTCCACCGGGGAGCTGTTTTTT
CASSFLSSTGELFF